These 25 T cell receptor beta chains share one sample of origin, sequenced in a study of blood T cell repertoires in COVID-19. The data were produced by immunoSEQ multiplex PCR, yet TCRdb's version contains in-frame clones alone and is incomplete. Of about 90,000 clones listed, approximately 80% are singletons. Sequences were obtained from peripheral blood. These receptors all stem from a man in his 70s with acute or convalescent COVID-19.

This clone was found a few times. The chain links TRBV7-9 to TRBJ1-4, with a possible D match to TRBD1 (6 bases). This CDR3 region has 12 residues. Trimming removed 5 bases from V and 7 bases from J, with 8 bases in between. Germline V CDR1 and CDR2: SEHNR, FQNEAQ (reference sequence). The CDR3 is CASSRGAEKLFF. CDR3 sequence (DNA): TGTGCCAGCAGCCGGGGGGCTGAAAAACTGTTTTTT. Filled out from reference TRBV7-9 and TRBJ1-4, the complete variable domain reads DTGVSQNPRHKITKRGQNVTFRCDPISEHNRLYWYRQTLGQGPEFLTYFQNEAQLEKSRLLSDRFSAERPKGSFSTLEIQRTEQGDSAMYLCASSRGAEKLFFGSGTQLSVL.

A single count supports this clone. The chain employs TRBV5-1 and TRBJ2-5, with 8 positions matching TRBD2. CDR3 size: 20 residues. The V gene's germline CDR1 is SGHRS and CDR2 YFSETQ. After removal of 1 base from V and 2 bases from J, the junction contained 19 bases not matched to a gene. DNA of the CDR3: TGCGCCAGCAGCTTGAAACGCGGGGGGCTAGCGGGTCGGACACAAGAGACCCAGTACTTC. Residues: CASSLKRGGLAGRTQETQYF.

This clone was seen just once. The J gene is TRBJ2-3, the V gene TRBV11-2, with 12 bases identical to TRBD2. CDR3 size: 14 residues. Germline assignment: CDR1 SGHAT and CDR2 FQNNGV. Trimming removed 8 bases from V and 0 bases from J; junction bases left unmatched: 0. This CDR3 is CASGLAGSTDTQYF. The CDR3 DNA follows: TGTGCCAGCGGACTAGCGGGGAGCACAGATACGCAGTATTTT.

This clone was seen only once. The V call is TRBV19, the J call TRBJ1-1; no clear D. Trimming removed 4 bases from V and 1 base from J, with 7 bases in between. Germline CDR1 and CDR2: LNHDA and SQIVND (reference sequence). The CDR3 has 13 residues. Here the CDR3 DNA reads TGTGCCAGTAGTAGTTTCAAGAACACTGAAGCTTTCTTT. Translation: CASSSFKNTEAFF.

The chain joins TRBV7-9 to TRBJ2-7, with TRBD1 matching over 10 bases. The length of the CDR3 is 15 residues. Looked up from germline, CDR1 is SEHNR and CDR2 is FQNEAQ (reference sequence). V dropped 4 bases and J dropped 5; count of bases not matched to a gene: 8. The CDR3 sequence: CASSSPGTGDDEQYF. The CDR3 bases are TGTGCCAGCAGCTCCCCCGGGACAGGGGACGACGAGCAGTACTTC.

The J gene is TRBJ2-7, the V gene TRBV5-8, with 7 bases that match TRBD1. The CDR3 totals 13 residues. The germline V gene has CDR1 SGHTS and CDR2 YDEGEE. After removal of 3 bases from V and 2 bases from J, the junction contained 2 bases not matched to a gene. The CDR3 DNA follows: TGTGCCAGCAGCTCGACAGGGCCCTACGAGCAGTACGTC. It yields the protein CASSSTGPYEQYV.

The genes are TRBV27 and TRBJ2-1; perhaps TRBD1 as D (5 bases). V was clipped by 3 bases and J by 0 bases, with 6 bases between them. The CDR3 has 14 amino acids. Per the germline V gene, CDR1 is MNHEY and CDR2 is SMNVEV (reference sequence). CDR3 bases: TGTGCCAGCAGTTTCCAGGGCTCCTACAATGAGCAGTTCTTC. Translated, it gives CASSFQGSYNEQFF.

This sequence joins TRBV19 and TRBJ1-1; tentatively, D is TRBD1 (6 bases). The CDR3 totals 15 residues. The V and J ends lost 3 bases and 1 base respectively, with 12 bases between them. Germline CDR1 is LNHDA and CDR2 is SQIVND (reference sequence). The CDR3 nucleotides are TGTGCCAGTAGTATTAAGGGCAGGGGGAACACTGAAGCTTTCTTT. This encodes CASSIKGRGNTEAFF.

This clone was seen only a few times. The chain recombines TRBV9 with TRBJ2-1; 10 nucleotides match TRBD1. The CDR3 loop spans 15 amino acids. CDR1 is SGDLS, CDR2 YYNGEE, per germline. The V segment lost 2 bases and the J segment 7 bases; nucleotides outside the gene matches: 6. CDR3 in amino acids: CASSVRGQGWNEQFF. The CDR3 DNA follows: TGTGCCAGCAGCGTCAGGGGACAGGGGTGGAATGAGCAGTTCTTC. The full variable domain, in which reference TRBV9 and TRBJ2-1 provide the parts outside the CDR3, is DSGVTQTPKHLITATGQRVTLRCSPRSGDLSVYWYQQSLDQGLQFLIQYYNGEERAKGNILERFSAQQFPDLHSELNLSSLELGDSALYFCASSVRGQGWNEQFFGPGTRLTVL.

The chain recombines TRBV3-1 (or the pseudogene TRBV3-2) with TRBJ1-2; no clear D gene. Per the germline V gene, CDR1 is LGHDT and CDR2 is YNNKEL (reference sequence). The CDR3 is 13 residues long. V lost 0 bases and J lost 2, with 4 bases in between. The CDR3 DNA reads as TGTGCCAGCAGCCAAGACCAGAACTATGGCTACACCTTC. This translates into CASSQDQNYGYTF.

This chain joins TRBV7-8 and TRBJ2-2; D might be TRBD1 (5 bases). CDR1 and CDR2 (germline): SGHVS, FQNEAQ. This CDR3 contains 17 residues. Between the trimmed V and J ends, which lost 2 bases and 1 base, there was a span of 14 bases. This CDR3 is CASSLITGAGNTGELFF. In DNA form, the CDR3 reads TGTGCCAGCAGCTTAATTACAGGTGCCGGGAACACCGGGGAGCTGTTTTTT.

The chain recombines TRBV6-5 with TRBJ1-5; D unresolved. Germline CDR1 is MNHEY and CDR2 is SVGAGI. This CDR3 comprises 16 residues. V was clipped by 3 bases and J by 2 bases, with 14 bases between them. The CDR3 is CASSYSGPGGNQPQHF. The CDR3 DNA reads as TGTGCCAGCAGTTATTCCGGGCCGGGAGGCAATCAGCCCCAGCATTTT.

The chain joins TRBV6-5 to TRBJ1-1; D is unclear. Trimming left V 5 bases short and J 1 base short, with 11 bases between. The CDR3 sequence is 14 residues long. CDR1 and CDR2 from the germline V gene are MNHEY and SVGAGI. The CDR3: CASSIQRQNTEAFF. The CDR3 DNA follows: TGTGCCAGCAGTATCCAGAGGCAGAACACTGAAGCTTTCTTT.

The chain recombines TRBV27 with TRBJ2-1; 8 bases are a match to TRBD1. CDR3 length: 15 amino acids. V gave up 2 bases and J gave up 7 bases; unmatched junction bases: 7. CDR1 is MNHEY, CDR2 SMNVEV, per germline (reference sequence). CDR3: CASSLVGQGSNEQFF. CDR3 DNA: TGTGCCAGCAGTTTAGTCGGACAGGGATCGAATGAGCAGTTCTTC.

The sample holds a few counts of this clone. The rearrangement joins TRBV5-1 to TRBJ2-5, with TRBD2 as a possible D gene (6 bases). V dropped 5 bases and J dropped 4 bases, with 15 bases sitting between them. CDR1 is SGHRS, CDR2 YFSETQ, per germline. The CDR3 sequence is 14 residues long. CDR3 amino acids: CASSPDSGRETQYF. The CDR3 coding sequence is TGCGCCAGCAGTCCCGACTCCGGGAGAGAGACCCAGTACTTC.

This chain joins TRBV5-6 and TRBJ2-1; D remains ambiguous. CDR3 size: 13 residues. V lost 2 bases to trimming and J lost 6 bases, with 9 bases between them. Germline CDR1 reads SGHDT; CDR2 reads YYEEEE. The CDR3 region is CASSFPSGNEQFF. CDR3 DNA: TGTGCCAGCAGCTTTCCTTCCGGCAATGAGCAGTTCTTC.

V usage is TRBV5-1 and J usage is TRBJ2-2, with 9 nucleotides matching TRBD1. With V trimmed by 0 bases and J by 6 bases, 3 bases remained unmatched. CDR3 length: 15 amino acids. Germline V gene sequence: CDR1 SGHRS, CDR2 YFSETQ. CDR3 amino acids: CASSLGQGVPGELFF. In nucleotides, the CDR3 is TGCGCCAGCAGCTTGGGACAGGGGGTTCCCGGGGAGCTGTTTTTT.

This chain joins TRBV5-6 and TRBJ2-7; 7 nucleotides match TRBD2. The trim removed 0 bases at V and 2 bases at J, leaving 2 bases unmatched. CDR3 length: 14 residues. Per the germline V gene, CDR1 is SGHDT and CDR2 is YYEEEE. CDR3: CASSLGGRTYEQYF. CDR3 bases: TGTGCCAGCAGCTTGGGCGGGAGAACCTACGAGCAGTACTTC. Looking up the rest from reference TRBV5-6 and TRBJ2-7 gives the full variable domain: DAGVTQSPTHLIKTRGQQVTLRCSPKSGHDTVSWYQQALGQGPQFIFQYYEEEERQRGNFPDRFSGHQFPNYSSELNVNALLLGDSALYLCASSLGGRTYEQYFGPGTRLTVT.

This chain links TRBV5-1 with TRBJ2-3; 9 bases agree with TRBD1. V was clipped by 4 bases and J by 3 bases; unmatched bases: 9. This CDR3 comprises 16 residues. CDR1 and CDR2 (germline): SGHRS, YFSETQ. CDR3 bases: TGCGCCAGCAGCGCCCTACCGGGACAGGGTACAGATACGCAGTATTTT. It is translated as CASSALPGQGTDTQYF.

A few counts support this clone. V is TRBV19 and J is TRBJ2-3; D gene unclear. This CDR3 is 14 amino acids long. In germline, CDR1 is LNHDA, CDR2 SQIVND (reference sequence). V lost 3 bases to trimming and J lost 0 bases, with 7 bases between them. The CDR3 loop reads CASSMGSSTDTQYF. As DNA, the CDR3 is TGTGCCAGTAGTATGGGCTCTAGCACAGATACGCAGTATTTT.

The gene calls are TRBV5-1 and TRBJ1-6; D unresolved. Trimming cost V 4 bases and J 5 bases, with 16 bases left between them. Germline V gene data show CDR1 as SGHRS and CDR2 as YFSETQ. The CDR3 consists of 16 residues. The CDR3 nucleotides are TGCGCCAGCAGCCAAGGAGAGACCCGAAATAATTCACCCCTCCACTTT. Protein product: CASSQGETRNNSPLHF.

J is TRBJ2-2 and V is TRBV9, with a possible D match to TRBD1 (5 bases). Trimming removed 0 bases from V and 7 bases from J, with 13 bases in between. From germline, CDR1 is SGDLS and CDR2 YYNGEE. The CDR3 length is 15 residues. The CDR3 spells CASSVAGQGFGELFF. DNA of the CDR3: TGTGCCAGCAGCGTAGCGGGCCAGGGCTTCGGGGAGCTGTTTTTT.

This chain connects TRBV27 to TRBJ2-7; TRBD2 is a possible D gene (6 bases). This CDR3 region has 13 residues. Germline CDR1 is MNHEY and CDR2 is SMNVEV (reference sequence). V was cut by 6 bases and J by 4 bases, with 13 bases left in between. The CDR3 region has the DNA TGTGCCAGCAGGCGGGGAAACGCTTACGAGCAGTACTTC. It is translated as CASRRGNAYEQYF.

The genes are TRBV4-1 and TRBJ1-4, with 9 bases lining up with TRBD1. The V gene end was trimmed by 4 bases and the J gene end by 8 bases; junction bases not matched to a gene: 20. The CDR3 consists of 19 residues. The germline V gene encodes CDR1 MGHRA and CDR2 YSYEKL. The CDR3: CASSPLGGTGGGSGEKLFF. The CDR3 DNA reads TGCGCCAGCAGCCCCCTTGGGGGAACAGGGGGCGGGAGTGGGGAAAAACTGTTTTTT.

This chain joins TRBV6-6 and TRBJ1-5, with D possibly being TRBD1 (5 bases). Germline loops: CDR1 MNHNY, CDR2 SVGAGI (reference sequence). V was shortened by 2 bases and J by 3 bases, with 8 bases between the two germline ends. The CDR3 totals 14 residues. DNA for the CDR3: TGTGCCAGCAGTTACACAGGATTCAATCAGCCCCAGCATTTT. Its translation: CASSYTGFNQPQHF.